The T cell receptor beta chain described here comes from a study of cytomegalovirus exposure and HLA in healthy donors. PCR used 60 Vbeta primers and 13 Jbeta primers. TCRdb's copy holds only in-frame clones and misses some; the assay was immunoSEQ multiplex PCR. Its clone listing holds around 130,000 clones. The CDR3 spans 15 residues. The V gene's germline CDR1 is SGHKS and CDR2 YYEKEE (reference sequence). V was clipped by 0 bases and J by 5 bases; unmatched bases: 5. This receptor was identified in a woman in her thirties or forties in good health and CMV-seronegative. Sequenced sample: PBMCs. This chain connects TRBV5-5 to TRBJ2-5; 9 bases fit TRBD1. The CDR3: CASSLAGTGKETQYF. Here the CDR3 DNA reads TGTGCCAGCAGCTTGGCAGGGACAGGGAAGGAGACCCAGTACTTC. Variable domain in full (rest from reference TRBV5-5 and TRBJ2-5): DAGVTQSPTHLIKTRGQQVTLRCSPISGHKSVSWYQQVLGQGPQFIFQYYEKEERGRGNFPDRFSARQFPNYSSELNVNALLLGDSALYLCASSLAGTGKETQYFGPGTRLLVL.